The rows below give T cell receptor beta chains drawn from one sample of a study of T-cell memory formation after mild COVID-19. Each CDR3 protein gets one entry after TCRdb re-called the 5' RACE reads with MiXCR. Of just under 550,000 distinct CDR3 sequences in the sample, around 21% were seen once. Specimen: PBMCs or a T cell subset sorted from them (not recorded which). The receptors come from an adult woman who had mild COVID-19 (a few samples of this study predate the infection). Cell type and time point are not known. The CDR3 runs from the conserved cysteine through the conserved F or W. D genes are given only for firm matches. Clone size is given for some rows only: seen once, a few or many times, or a class if the clone is expanded.

D	V	size	J	CDR3	DNA
NA	TRBV5-1	NA	TRBJ1-2	CASSLAGGSGGGYTF	TGCGCCAGCAGCTTGGCCGGGGGCTCTGGTGGGGGCTACACCTTC
NA	TRBV5-1	NA	TRBJ1-1	CASSSTPSSEAFF	TGCGCCAGCAGCTCGACACCTTCCTCTGAAGCTTTCTTT
NA	TRBV7-3	NA	TRBJ2-7	CASSFRGEGYEQYF	TGTGCCAGCAGCTTCAGGGGCGAAGGATACGAGCAGTACTTC
TRBD2	TRBV20-1	few	TRBJ2-1	CSANPGTSGYYNEQFF	TGCAGTGCAAACCCCGGGACTAGCGGGTACTACAATGAGCAGTTCTTC
TRBD2	TRBV7-9	few	TRBJ2-1	CASSLVPLSTSGGYYNEQFF	TGTGCCAGCAGCTTAGTACCCCTTTCCACTAGCGGGGGATATTACAATGAGCAGTTCTTC
TRBD1	TRBV25-1	NA	TRBJ1-2	CASSHLTGRGYGYTF	TGTGCCAGCAGTCATCTGACAGGGAGAGGCTATGGCTACACCTTC
NA	TRBV5-1	NA	TRBJ1-1	CASSLDLSTVEAFF	TGCGCCAGCAGCTTGGATTTGTCGACAGTCGAAGCTTTCTTT
NA	TRBV30	few	TRBJ1-2	CAWSPGQGWDGYTF	TGTGCCTGGAGCCCTGGGCAAGGGTGGGATGGCTACACCTTC
NA	TRBV4-2	few	TRBJ2-7	CASSQDNRVVDEQYF	TGTGCCAGCAGCCAAGATAATAGGGTGGTGGACGAGCAGTACTTC
NA	TRBV9	many	TRBJ1-1	CASSLLQGAEAFF	TGTGCCAGCAGCCTCCTTCAGGGCGCTGAAGCTTTCTTT
TRBD2	TRBV5-1	NA	TRBJ2-3	CASSSRPGGGAADTQYF	TGCGCCAGCAGCTCCCGCCCTGGCGGGGGGGCCGCGGATACGCAGTATTTT
NA	TRBV29-1	NA	TRBJ2-2	CSVQGGGELFF	TGCAGCGTCCAGGGTGGCGGGGAGCTGTTTTTT
NA	TRBV21-1	NA	TRBJ1-5	CASSKVGGMGSNQPQHF	TGTGCCAGCAGCAAAGTCGGAGGAATGGGGAGCAATCAGCCCCAGCATTTT
NA	TRBV29-1	few	TRBJ2-2	CSVERLATGELFF	TGCAGCGTTGAAAGGCTGGCCACCGGGGAGCTGTTTTTT
TRBD1	TRBV4-3	few	TRBJ1-2	CASSHPGDSVGGYTF	TGCGCCAGCAGCCACCCGGGGGACAGCGTGGGTGGCTACACCTTC
NA	TRBV27	NA	TRBJ2-6	CASSFQFGEKLSGANVLIF	TGTGCCAGCAGTTTCCAATTCGGGGAAAAGCTTTCTGGGGCCAACGTCCTGATTTTC
NA	TRBV18	NA	TRBJ1-5	CASSPADSNQPQHF	TGTGCCAGCTCACCAGCAGATAGCAATCAGCCCCAGCATTTT
NA	TRBV7-9	few	TRBJ2-7	CASSLATLGGAYEQYF	TGTGCCAGCAGCTTAGCAACCCTAGGGGGGGCCTACGAGCAGTACTTC
TRBD2	TRBV11-1	NA	TRBJ2-1	CASVLAGTGTEQFF	TGTGCCAGCGTACTAGCGGGGACCGGCACTGAGCAGTTCTTC
NA	TRBV12-3/TRBV12-4	NA	TRBJ1-2	CASSMAVSYGYTF	TGTGCCAGCAGCATGGCCGTCTCCTATGGCTACACCTTC
NA	TRBV7-2	NA	TRBJ2-5	CASSPFVGNQETQYF	TGTGCCAGCAGCCCCTTCGTAGGGAACCAAGAGACCCAGTACTTC
NA	TRBV5-1	few	TRBJ1-1	CASSQDPGGWHTEAFF	TGCGCCAGCAGCCAGGACCCCGGGGGGTGGCACACTGAAGCTTTCTTT
TRBD1	TRBV7-2	NA	TRBJ1-1	CASSLLQGATEAFF	TGTGCCAGCAGCCTATTACAGGGGGCGACTGAAGCTTTCTTT
NA	TRBV7-3	NA	TRBJ2-3	CASSLTGGPTDTQYF	TGTGCCAGCAGCTTAACGGGGGGGCCCACAGATACGCAGTATTTT
TRBD1	TRBV12-3/TRBV12-4	NA	TRBJ1-1	CASSILADRGLDWAAGNTEAFF	TGTGCCAGCAGTATCCTCGCGGACAGGGGACTAGACTGGGCTGCCGGGAACACTGAAGCTTTCTTT
NA	TRBV12-3/TRBV12-4	many	TRBJ1-2	CASSLASYGYTF	TGTGCCAGCAGTTTAGCCTCCTATGGCTACACCTTC
NA	TRBV20-1	NA	TRBJ2-1	CSAREDYEQFF	TGCAGTGCTAGAGAGGATTATGAGCAGTTCTTC
TRBD1	TRBV5-1	NA	TRBJ1-1	CASSHTGGQNTEAFF	TGCGCCAGCAGCCACACAGGGGGGCAAAACACTGAAGCTTTCTTT
TRBD1	TRBV9	few	TRBJ1-1	CASSQGTVAEAFF	TGTGCCAGCAGTCAGGGGACAGTCGCTGAAGCTTTCTTT
NA	TRBV7-9	few	TRBJ1-2	CASSRDQGNYGYTF	TGTGCCAGCAGCCGAGACCAGGGGAACTATGGCTACACCTTC
NA	TRBV30	NA	TRBJ1-5	CAWSTIAHQPQHF	TGTGCCTGGAGTACTATTGCCCATCAGCCCCAGCATTTT
TRBD1	TRBV29-1	few	TRBJ1-5	CSVVTGGNQPQHF	TGCAGCGTTGTGACAGGGGGCAATCAGCCCCAGCATTTT
NA	TRBV4-1	NA	TRBJ2-7	CASSLVGLGEQYF	TGCGCCAGCAGCCTGGTAGGGCTGGGAGAGCAGTACTTC
NA	TRBV7-6	few	TRBJ2-7	CASSLAMGGEQYF	TGTGCCAGCAGCTTAGCGATGGGGGGCGAGCAGTACTTC
NA	TRBV7-8	few	TRBJ1-4	CASSFPLGGLNEKLFF	TGTGCCAGCAGCTTCCCCCTGGGGGGCCTTAATGAAAAACTGTTTTTT
NA	TRBV20-1	many	TRBJ1-1	CSARKVDSANTEAFF	TGCAGTGCTAGGAAGGTGGACTCCGCTAACACTGAAGCTTTCTTT
TRBD1	TRBV12-3/TRBV12-4	NA	TRBJ2-1	CASSGQGKFF	TGTGCCAGCAGTGGACAGGGAAAGTTCTTC
NA	TRBV20-1	few	TRBJ1-1	CSALPGVQAFF	TGCAGTGCCCTACCGGGGGTACAAGCTTTCTTT
NA	TRBV12-3/TRBV12-4	once	TRBJ2-3	CASSWAVTDTQYF	TGTGCCAGCAGTTGGGCAGTCACAGATACGCAGTATTTT
NA	TRBV5-1	few	TRBJ2-5	CASAEIGAGETQYF	TGCGCCAGCGCCGAAATAGGGGCCGGGGAGACCCAGTACTTC